This T cell receptor (beta chain) came from a study of blood T cell repertoires in COVID-19. Study at large: Both acute and convalescent COVID-19 samples were obtained from the United States, Italy and Spain. Sources were T cells, B-cell-depleted T cells, or PBMCs; the material itself was cDNA or gDNA.

Methods used by the authors: From reference gene primer amplification, estimates of nucleated cell counts were derived. Data came from immunoSEQ multiplex PCR; TCRdb stores just in-frame clones and leaves some out. D and trimming come from the DNA, and the V and J calls and clone size come from that table. The sample consists of roughly 140,000 clones, 80% to 90% of them appearing once. The CDR3 runs to 13 residues. The germline V and J ends were trimmed by 2 bases and 5 bases, with 9 bases remaining between them. The germline CDR1 and CDR2 sequences are SGHTA and FQGNSA. The sample was peripheral blood. V gene TRBV7-2 combines with J gene TRBJ1-1; unclear D gene. This clonotype originated in a man in his fifties or sixties with active or convalescent COVID-19. CDR3 in amino acids: CASSLMGETEAFF. DNA for the CDR3: TGTGCCAGCAGCTTAATGGGAGAGACTGAAGCTTTCTTT.